This is a list of T cell receptor beta chains from one sample in a study of blood T cell repertoires in COVID-19. Profiled with immunoSEQ multiplex PCR; TCRdb holds only in-frame clones, not every one. The data contain 100,000 to 110,000 clones, about 90% of them singletons. Sequenced: peripheral blood. The receptors were sampled from a young man in a cohort sampled during active COVID-19. CDR3s include the opening cysteine and the closing phenylalanine or tryptophan. A D gene is named only where the DNA matches it firmly. The size field is filled for only some rows; it gives once, few, many or a size class.

V	size	J	D	DNA	CDR3
TRBV7-8	-	TRBJ2-1	TRBD1	TGTGCCAGCAGCTCCCCCCCCGGACAGGGGGTCCACAATGAGCAGTTCTTC	CASSSPPGQGVHNEQFF
TRBV5-8	few	TRBJ2-1	TRBD1	TGTGCCAGCAGCTCAAGAGGGACAGGGACGGGTGAGCAGTTCTTC	CASSSRGTGTGEQFF
TRBV7-2	-	TRBJ2-1	TRBD2	TGTGCCAGCAGCCCCCGGGAGGGCTACAATGAGCAGTTCTTC	CASSPREGYNEQFF
TRBV6-1	-	TRBJ2-5	TRBD1	TGTGCCAGCAGTGAACCCAGGGGGCTAGAGACCCAGTACTTC	CASSEPRGLETQYF
TRBV10-2	-	TRBJ1-5	-	TGCGCCAGCAGTGATTACCCCCCCCAGGGTAACTATAGCAATCAGCCCCAGCATTTT	CASSDYPPQGNYSNQPQHF
TRBV7-2	-	TRBJ2-5	TRBD1	TGTGCCAGCAGCTTGCGGCCGACAGGGGAGTGGAGAGAGACCCAGTACTTC	CASSLRPTGEWRETQYF
TRBV4-3	-	TRBJ2-5	-	TGCGCCAGCAGCCAAGAGCAGGGAGAGACCCAGTACTTC	CASSQEQGETQYF
TRBV28	-	TRBJ2-7	TRBD1	TGTGCCAGCAGCCGCCGGACAGGGTATGGATACGAGCAGTACTTC	CASSRRTGYGYEQYF
TRBV18	-	TRBJ1-2	TRBD1	TGTGCCAGCTCACTAACAGGGGACAACTATGGCTACACCTTC	CASSLTGDNYGYTF
TRBV19	-	TRBJ1-5	-	TGTGCCAGTAGGCGGGGGGAGGCCCAGCCCCAGCATTTT	CASRRGEAQPQHF
TRBV5-1	once	TRBJ2-5	TRBD1	TGCGCCAGCAGAGATAGGGACAGGGGGCAAGAGACCCAGTACTTC	CASRDRDRGQETQYF
TRBV5-1	few	TRBJ1-2	-	TGCGCCAGCAGCTACCGGGTCGCCTATGGCTACACCTTC	CASSYRVAYGYTF
TRBV18	few	TRBJ2-7	TRBD1	TGTGCCAGCTCCCTACCAGGGACAGGGGGCGGCGAGCAGTACTTC	CASSLPGTGGGEQYF
TRBV30	once	TRBJ1-6	-	TGTGCCTGGGTCGGGGTTGGCTCGGGGCCCCTCCACTTT	CAWVGVGSGPLHF
TRBV5-4	-	TRBJ1-2	TRBD1	TGTGCCAGCAGCTCGGGGGACAGATTAGGTGGCTACACCTTC	CASSSGDRLGGYTF
TRBV5-6	-	TRBJ2-2	-	TGTGCCAGCAGCTTGGTACAGGGAGACACCGGGGAGCTGTTTTTT	CASSLVQGDTGELFF
TRBV19	-	TRBJ2-3	-	TGTGCCAGTAGTCCCGTCGGGACAGCGGGGGGCACAGATACGCAGTATTTT	CASSPVGTAGGTDTQYF
TRBV6-5	few	TRBJ2-3	TRBD2	TGTGCCAGCAGTAACGCGGGGGGTGCAGATACGCAGTATTTT	CASSNAGGADTQYF
TRBV2	-	TRBJ2-2	TRBD1	TGTGCCAGCAGTGATCTTGGGACAGCGAACACCGGGGAGCTGTTTTTT	CASSDLGTANTGELFF
TRBV18	-	TRBJ1-4	-	TGTGCCAGCTCACCATCGCAGGGATGGGAAAAACTGTTTTTT	CASSPSQGWEKLFF
TRBV7-2	once	TRBJ2-5	-	TGTGCCAGCAGCTTAAAGGGGGAGACCCAGTACTTC	CASSLKGETQYF
TRBV29-1	once	TRBJ2-1	TRBD1	TGCAGCGTTGAGAGACAGGGGATCAATGAGCAGTTCTTC	CSVERQGINEQFF
TRBV5-1	once	TRBJ1-1	-	TGCGCCAGCAGGCACAACAGGGAGAACACTGAAGCTTTCTTT	CASRHNRENTEAFF
TRBV6-5	-	TRBJ1-1	-	TGTGCCAGTTTACTCACTCCAGCAGGGAACACTGAAGCTTTCTTT	CASLLTPAGNTEAFF
TRBV30	-	TRBJ2-7	TRBD1	TGTGCCTGGAGCCGGACAGGGAATACCTACGAGCAGTACTTC	CAWSRTGNTYEQYF
TRBV28	-	TRBJ2-7	TRBD1	TGTGCCAGCAGTTCCTCCGGGACAGAAGCCTACGAGCAGTACTTC	CASSSSGTEAYEQYF
TRBV3-1/TRBV3-2	-	TRBJ2-3	TRBD2	TGTGCCAGCAGTCCCCGCAGCGGGAAAGGTACAGATACGCAGTATTTT	CASSPRSGKGTDTQYF
TRBV28	-	TRBJ1-2	TRBD1	TGTGCCAGCAGTTTATCGAGGGGGCGCTCATATGGCTACACCTTC	CASSLSRGRSYGYTF
TRBV6-6	-	TRBJ1-2	-	TGTGCCAGCAGATTGGGAGGGGATAACTATGGCTACACCTTC	CASRLGGDNYGYTF
TRBV9	-	TRBJ2-5	TRBD2	TGTGCCAGCAGCTCACTCGGGGGGGCAGGGGAGACCCAGTACTTC	CASSSLGGAGETQYF
TRBV7-6	once	TRBJ1-5	TRBD1	TGTGCCAGCAGCCCCCGTTCTGGACAGGGTCCCGATCAGCCCCAGCATTTT	CASSPRSGQGPDQPQHF
TRBV5-6	few	TRBJ1-5	-	TGTGCCAGCAGTACTCAGGGAAGGAGCAATCAGCCCCAGCATTTT	CASSTQGRSNQPQHF
TRBV27	few	TRBJ2-5	TRBD1	TGTGCCAGCTCCTCCTCGACAGGGGGAGAGACCCAGTACTTC	CASSSSTGGETQYF
TRBV10-3	-	TRBJ2-2	TRBD2	TGTGCCATCAGTGAGACAGGACTAGCGGGGGTGAACACCGGGGAGCTGTTTTTT	CAISETGLAGVNTGELFF
TRBV27	-	TRBJ1-6	-	TGTGCCAGCAGTTTACCGGGGAATTCACCCCTCCACTTT	CASSLPGNSPLHF